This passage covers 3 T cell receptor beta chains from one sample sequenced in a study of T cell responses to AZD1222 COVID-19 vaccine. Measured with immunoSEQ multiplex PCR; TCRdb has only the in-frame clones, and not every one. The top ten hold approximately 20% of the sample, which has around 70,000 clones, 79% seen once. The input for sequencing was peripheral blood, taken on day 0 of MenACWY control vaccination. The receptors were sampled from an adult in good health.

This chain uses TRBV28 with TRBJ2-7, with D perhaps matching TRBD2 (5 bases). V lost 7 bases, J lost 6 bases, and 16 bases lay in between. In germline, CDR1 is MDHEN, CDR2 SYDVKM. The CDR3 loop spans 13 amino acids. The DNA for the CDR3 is TGTGCCAGCACCCGGGGATGGGCGGGCGAGCAGTACTTC. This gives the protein CASTRGWAGEQYF.

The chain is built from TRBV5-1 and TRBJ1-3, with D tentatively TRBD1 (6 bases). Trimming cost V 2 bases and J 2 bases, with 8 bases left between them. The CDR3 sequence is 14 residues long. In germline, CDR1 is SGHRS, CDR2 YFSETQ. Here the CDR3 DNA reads TGCGCCAGCAGCTTAGGGGGAGCTGGAAACACCATATATTTT. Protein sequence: CASSLGGAGNTIYF.

This chain's CDR3 is CASSLKGKGNYGYTF. In DNA form, the CDR3 reads TGTGCCAGCAGCTTAAAAGGGAAAGGGAACTATGGCTACACCTTC. The chain employs TRBV13 and TRBJ1-2, with D uncertain. This CDR3 comprises 15 residues. V was clipped by 2 bases and J by 2 bases, with 12 bases between them. In germline, CDR1 is PRHDT, CDR2 FYEKMQ (reference sequence). The full variable domain, rest sourced from reference TRBV13 and TRBJ1-2, is AAGVIQSPRHLIKEKRETATLKCYPIPRHDTVYWYQQGPGQDPQFLISFYEKMQSDKGSIPDRFSAQQFSDYHSELNMSSLELGDSALYFCASSLKGKGNYGYTFGSGTRLTVV.